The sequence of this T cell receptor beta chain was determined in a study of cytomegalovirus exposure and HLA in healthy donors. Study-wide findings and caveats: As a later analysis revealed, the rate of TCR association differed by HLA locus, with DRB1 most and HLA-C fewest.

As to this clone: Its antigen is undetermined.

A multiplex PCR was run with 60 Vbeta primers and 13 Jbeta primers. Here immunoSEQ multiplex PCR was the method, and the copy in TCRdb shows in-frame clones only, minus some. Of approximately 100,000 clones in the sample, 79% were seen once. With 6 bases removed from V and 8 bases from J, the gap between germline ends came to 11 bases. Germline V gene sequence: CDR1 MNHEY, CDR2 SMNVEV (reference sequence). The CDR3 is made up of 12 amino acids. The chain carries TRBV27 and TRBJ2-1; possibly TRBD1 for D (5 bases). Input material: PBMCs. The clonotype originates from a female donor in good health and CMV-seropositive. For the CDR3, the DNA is TGTGCCAGCAGGGGGCAGGGTGATGAGCAGTTCTTC. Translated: CASRGQGDEQFF.